The 10 T cell receptor beta chains in this list originate from one sample, sequenced in a study of cytomegalovirus exposure and HLA in healthy donors. Profiled with immunoSEQ multiplex PCR; TCRdb holds only in-frame clones, not every one. There are some 270,000 clones in the sample; approximately 86% occur only once, and 0.95% to 1.1% lies in the top ten. The sequenced sample consisted of PBMCs. These receptors were taken from a woman aged 18 to 35 in good health and CMV-seronegative.

The chain is built from TRBV6-5 and TRBJ1-3; D is possibly TRBD1 (6 bases). CDR3 length equals 15 residues. The V end lost 1 base, the J end lost 4 bases, and 11 bases lay between the germline ends. Germline V lookup: CDR1 MNHEY, CDR2 SVGAGI. The CDR3 here is CASSYWQGSGNTIYF. In DNA form, the CDR3 reads TGTGCCAGCAGTTACTGGCAGGGGTCCGGAAACACCATATATTTT.

V usage is TRBV13 and J usage is TRBJ2-7, with TRBD2 identical over 8 bases. This CDR3 region has 14 residues. The V gene end was trimmed by 3 bases and the J gene end by 3 bases; junction bases not matched to a gene: 4. Germline V lookup: CDR1 PRHDT, CDR2 FYEKMQ (reference sequence). The CDR3, as DNA: TGTGCCAGCAGCTTCCTAGCGGGTGACTACGAGCAGTACTTC. Amino acid sequence: CASSFLAGDYEQYF.

The chain recombines TRBV29-1 with TRBJ2-1; weak D call: TRBD2 (6 bases). The CDR3 loop spans 14 amino acids. Germline V lookup: CDR1 SQVTM, CDR2 ANQGSEA. The germline V and J ends were trimmed by 6 bases and 0 bases, with 12 bases remaining between them. The chain's CDR3 is CSVEGLHSYNEQFF. In DNA, the CDR3 is TGCAGCGTGGAGGGACTCCACTCCTACAATGAGCAGTTCTTC.

This clone was picked up one time. V usage is TRBV30 and J usage is TRBJ2-2; D is possibly TRBD2 (6 bases). This CDR3 has 15 amino acids. Germline CDR1 GTSNPN, CDR2 SVGIG (reference sequence). Trimming removed 3 bases at V and 9 bases at J, with 20 bases between. CDR3 nucleotide sequence: TGTGCCTGGAGCGGAGTTCGGCGGGAAAGGAGGGAGCTGTTTTTT. This encodes CAWSGVRRERRELFF.

The genes are TRBV6-5 and TRBJ1-2, with 11 bases fitting TRBD1. Trimming at V came to 0 bases and at J to 8 bases, leaving 5 bases not matched to a gene. The CDR3 covers 15 residues. CDR1 is MNHEY and CDR2 is SVGAGI in the germline V gene. Here the CDR3 reads CASSYSGTGGNGYTF. CDR3 DNA sequence: TGTGCCAGCAGTTACTCAGGGACAGGGGGTAACGGCTACACCTTC.

The chain employs TRBV7-3 and TRBJ2-7; maybe TRBD1 (5 bases). This CDR3 comprises 11 residues. CDR1 and CDR2 from the germline V gene are SGHTA and FQGTGA. The germline V and J ends were trimmed by 4 bases and 9 bases, with 10 bases remaining between them. The CDR3, as DNA: TGTGCCAGCAGCTCCGACAGATTGCAGTACTTC. It codes for CASSSDRLQYF.

The chain joins TRBV7-9 to TRBJ2-1, with D uncertain. The CDR3 extends over 13 amino acids. V gave up 5 bases and J gave up 5 bases, with 10 bases separating them. CDR1 and CDR2 from the germline V gene are SEHNR and FQNEAQ (reference sequence). In nucleotides, the CDR3 is TGTGCCAGCAGCGCCCTTGCGAACAATGAGCAGTTCTTC. Translation gives CASSALANNEQFF.

This chain uses TRBV7-9 with TRBJ2-1, with 9 bases identical to TRBD2. Germline CDR1 and CDR2: SEHNR and FQNEAQ (reference sequence). The CDR3 length is 14 residues. Unmatched junction bases numbered 6, after V lost 6 bases and J lost 6 bases. CDR3 sequence (DNA): TGTGCCAGCAGTGCGGGGGGGCTACTCAATGAGCAGTTCTTC. This encodes CASSAGGLLNEQFF.

J is TRBJ1-2 and V is TRBV11-3, with a possible D match to TRBD1 (6 bases). CDR3 length: 13 residues. The V gene's germline CDR1 is SGHNT and CDR2 YENEEA. Between the trimmed V and J ends, which lost 5 bases and 3 bases, there was a span of 10 bases. CDR3 residues: CASSGQTDYGYTF. Here the CDR3 DNA reads TGTGCCAGCAGCGGACAGACTGACTATGGCTACACCTTC.

The chain couples TRBV14 to TRBJ1-1, with D unresolved. The germline gives CDR1 SGHDN, CDR2 FVKESK. Between the trimmed V and J ends, which lost 0 bases and 1 base, there was a span of 15 bases. The CDR3 length is 17 residues. The CDR3 sequence is CASSQDRRGTGNTEAFF. The CDR3 DNA follows: TGTGCCAGCAGCCAAGATAGGCGGGGAACTGGGAACACTGAAGCTTTCTTT.